This entry lists 20 T cell receptor beta chains sequenced from one sample in a study of T cell responses to AZD1222 COVID-19 vaccine. Only in-frame clones appear in the TCRdb table, and some are missing; sequencing was by immunoSEQ multiplex PCR. The sample lists 55,000 to 90,000 clones; roughly 84% were seen once. Sample: peripheral blood, taken on day 0 of AZD1222 vaccination. These TCRs come from an adult in good health.

The V gene is TRBV19, the J gene TRBJ2-7, with 10 nucleotides matching TRBD2. This CDR3 is 14 amino acids long. Trimming cost V 8 bases and J 2 bases; bases outside gene matches: 6. Germline V gives CDR1 LNHDA, CDR2 SQIVND (reference sequence). CDR3 loop: CASQIAGGPYEQYF. The CDR3 DNA reads as TGTGCCAGTCAAATAGCGGGGGGACCCTACGAGCAGTACTTC.

CDR3 region: CASNPGQGGEKLFF. For the CDR3, the DNA is TGTGCCAGTAACCCGGGACAGGGTGGTGAAAAACTGTTTTTT. The rearrangement joins TRBV19 to TRBJ1-4; 9 nucleotides match TRBD1. The CDR3 extends over 14 amino acids. Unmatched junction bases numbered 7, after V lost 7 bases and J lost 7 bases. The germline V gene encodes CDR1 LNHDA and CDR2 SQIVND (reference sequence).

The chain joins TRBV19 to TRBJ2-1, with D perhaps matching TRBD1 or TRBD2 (5 bases each). The CDR3 contains 16 residues. Germline lookup yields CDR1 LNHDA and CDR2 SQIVND (reference sequence). Trimming removed 3 bases from V and 0 bases from J, with 12 bases in between. The CDR3 is CASSISQGRSYNEQFF. The DNA of the CDR3 is TGTGCCAGTAGTATCAGTCAGGGACGCTCCTACAATGAGCAGTTCTTC.

The chain has TRBV2 and TRBJ1-6; D ambiguous. The V and J ends lost 3 bases and 6 bases respectively, with 9 bases between them. There are 14 residues in the CDR3. Germline V gene sequence: CDR1 SNHLY, CDR2 FYNNEI. The CDR3 sequence is CASSDPGVNSPLHF. The CDR3 DNA reads as TGTGCCAGCAGTGATCCGGGAGTTAATTCACCCCTCCACTTT.

A word on this clone: Distinct nucleotide sequences in the sample also encode this CDR3. The chain joins TRBV4-2 to TRBJ2-1; possible D gene TRBD2, 6 bases. V lost 4 bases to trimming and J lost 9 bases, with 25 bases between them. The CDR3 extends over 17 amino acids. Germline values: CDR1 LGHNA, CDR2 YNFKEQ. CDR3 nucleotide sequence: TGTGCCAGCAGCCTGACCCGACTAGTTCAGTCCGGCGGTGAGCAGTTCTTC. Translated, it gives CASSLTRLVQSGGEQFF.

Of note for this clone: The sample contains more than one DNA sequence encoding this CDR3. The rearrangement links TRBV12-3 or TRBV12-4 to TRBJ1-3; D is undetermined. The V gene lost 2 bases and the J gene lost 0 bases, with 2 bases spanning the gap. The CDR3 spans 13 residues. The CDR3 DNA sequence: TGTGCCAGCAGTTTACTCTCTGGAAACACCATATATTTT. Residues: CASSLLSGNTIYF.

This clone was detected only once. The rearrangement links TRBV18 to TRBJ2-2; weak D call: TRBD1 (5 bases). The germline CDR1 and CDR2 sequences are KGHSH and LQKENI. V was pared by 2 bases and J by 4 bases, with 11 bases between. The CDR3 spans 15 residues. CDR3 sequence reads: CASSPLDTLTGELFF. DNA for the CDR3: TGTGCCAGCTCACCATTGGACACGCTCACCGGGGAGCTGTTTTTT.

The chain links TRBV9 to TRBJ2-2; no reliable D call. Trimming shortened V by 0 bases and J by 1 base, and 10 bases separated the two germline ends. Per germline, CDR1 SGDLS and CDR2 YYNGEE. CDR3 length equals 16 residues. CDR3 loop: CASSVVVGMNTGELFF. The CDR3, as DNA: TGTGCCAGCAGCGTAGTGGTAGGAATGAACACCGGGGAGCTGTTTTTT.

The V call is TRBV11-2, the J call TRBJ1-3; D is possibly TRBD1 (5 bases). Looked up from germline, CDR1 is SGHAT and CDR2 is FQNNGV. CDR3 length equals 13 residues. V was pared by 7 bases and J by 4 bases, with 11 bases between. This CDR3 is CASTTGAGNTIYF. The CDR3 nucleotides read TGTGCCAGCACCACTGGGGCAGGAAACACCATATATTTT.

This chain joins TRBV6-2 or TRBV6-3 and TRBJ1-3, with TRBD1 as a possible D gene (5 bases). CDR3 length: 15 residues. V lost 0 bases and J 2 bases, leaving 8 bases between the germline ends. Germline CDR1 and CDR2: MNHEY and SVGEGT. CDR3 residues: CASSYSGVTGNTIYF. CDR3 DNA sequence: TGTGCCAGCAGTTACTCGGGGGTAACTGGAAACACCATATATTTT.

The CDR3 spells CASSPISSRLEGYTF. The CDR3 DNA sequence: TGTGCCAGCTCACCCATTTCTTCTCGGTTGGAGGGCTACACCTTC. The chain combines TRBV18 with TRBJ1-2; D is uncertain. Germline CDR1 KGHSH, CDR2 LQKENI. V lost 3 bases and J lost 8, with 19 bases in between. This CDR3 region has 15 residues.

The chain uses TRBV7-8 and TRBJ1-5; D is perhaps TRBD1 (5 bases). The V gene lost 4 bases and the J gene lost 5 bases, with 15 bases spanning the gap. Germline CDR1 SGHVS, CDR2 FQNEAQ. There are 15 residues in the CDR3. CDR3 loop: CASSSTRGGHQPQHF. The CDR3 nucleotides are TGTGCCAGCAGCTCAACAAGGGGTGGCCATCAGCCCCAGCATTTT.

This clone was picked up a small number of times. V is TRBV7-8 and J is TRBJ2-5, with TRBD1 matching over 7 bases. Germline values: CDR1 SGHVS, CDR2 FQNEAQ. The V gene end was trimmed by 5 bases and the J gene end by 5 bases; junction bases not matched to a gene: 8. The CDR3 length is 14 residues. CDR3 loop: CASSLTGARETQYF. The CDR3, as DNA: TGTGCCAGCAGCCTCACAGGGGCTCGGGAGACCCAGTACTTC.

This clone occurred once. The chain is built from TRBV7-2 and TRBJ1-1; TRBD1 agrees at 10 bases. CDR1 is SGHTA, CDR2 FQGNSA, per germline. The CDR3 runs 15 residues. The ends lost 5 bases at V and 5 bases at J; junction bases unmatched: 8. The CDR3 sequence: CASSARQGAKTEAFF. In DNA form, the CDR3 reads TGTGCCAGCAGCGCAAGACAGGGGGCGAAAACTGAAGCTTTCTTT.

This clone has a handful of counts. This rearrangement joins TRBV2 to TRBJ1-6, with TRBD1 identical over 12 bases. The germline V gene encodes CDR1 SNHLY and CDR2 FYNNEI. The CDR3 extends over 15 amino acids. Trimming cost V 9 bases and J 7 bases; bases outside gene matches: 7. The CDR3 sequence is CASRMGQGANSPLHF. The CDR3 DNA is TGTGCCAGTCGAATGGGACAGGGGGCCAATTCACCCCTCCACTTT.

The chain joins TRBV28 to TRBJ2-7, with D hard to call. The CDR3 contains 12 residues. CDR1 is MDHEN, CDR2 SYDVKM, per germline. V lost 7 bases to trimming and J lost 7 bases, with 14 bases between them. The CDR3 is CASTQIGFEQYF. The DNA of the CDR3 is TGTGCCAGCACCCAGATTGGTTTTGAGCAGTACTTC.

The CDR3 protein is CASSLGQGNYGYTF. The CDR3 DNA sequence: TGTGCCAGCAGCTTGGGACAGGGCAACTATGGCTACACCTTC. The chain carries TRBV7-9 and TRBJ1-2, with 9 nucleotides matching TRBD1. Germline CDR1 and CDR2: SEHNR and FQNEAQ (reference sequence). This CDR3 spans 14 amino acids. With V trimmed by 3 bases and J by 2 bases, 1 base remained unmatched. The full variable domain, its missing parts supplied by reference TRBV7-9 and TRBJ1-2, is DTGVSQNPRHKITKRGQNVTFRCDPISEHNRLYWYRQTLGQGPEFLTYFQNEAQLEKSRLLSDRFSAERPKGSFSTLEIQRTEQGDSAMYLCASSLGQGNYGYTFGSGTRLTVV.

This clone was detected once. The chain uses TRBV6-1 and TRBJ1-5, with no clear D. Trimming took off 1 base at V and 4 bases at J, with 8 bases between the two ends. There are 14 residues in the CDR3. Germline V gene data show CDR1 as MNHNS and CDR2 as SASEGT. The CDR3 coding sequence is TGTGCCAGCAGTGAAGAAGGGCTTAATCAGCCCCAGCATTTT. This gives the protein CASSEEGLNQPQHF.

The V call is TRBV9, the J call TRBJ1-6; 7 positions agree with TRBD1. Germline CDR1 and CDR2: SGDLS and YYNGEE. The CDR3 runs to 17 residues. V dropped 0 bases and J dropped 9; count of bases not matched to a gene: 12. CDR3 in amino acids: CASSVAGGAGGTSPLHF. The CDR3 bases are TGTGCCAGCAGCGTAGCGGGTGGGGCAGGGGGAACTTCACCCCTCCACTTT. Filled out from reference TRBV9 and TRBJ1-6, the complete variable domain reads DSGVTQTPKHLITATGQRVTLRCSPRSGDLSVYWYQQSLDQGLQFLIQYYNGEERAKGNILERFSAQQFPDLHSELNLSSLELGDSALYFCASSVAGGAGGTSPLHFGNGTRLTVT.

Turning to this clone: At the DNA level, this CDR3 is encoded by other sequences in the same sample as well. J is TRBJ1-4 and V is TRBV19; D unclear. The V and J ends lost 3 bases and 0 bases respectively, with 11 bases between them. This CDR3 spans 16 amino acids. The germline V gene has CDR1 LNHDA and CDR2 SQIVND (reference sequence). CDR3 DNA sequence: TGTGCCAGTAGTATTACGGGGAGGACAACTAATGAAAAACTGTTTTTT. Its protein product is CASSITGRTTNEKLFF.